One sample yielded the 14 T cell receptor beta chains listed below, sequenced in a study of patients and donors after allogeneic stem cell transplantation. TCRdb reanalysed the RT-PCR reads using MiXCR and keeps one entry per CDR3 protein. The sample contains roughly 200,000 distinct CDR3 sequences, more than 35% of which appear only once. Source material: blood, either unsorted or a sorted T cell fraction (not recorded which). The receptors come from a human donor who was either an allogeneic HSCT recipient or a stem cell or donor lymphocyte infusion donor (not recorded which). It is not recorded whose cells these are; they may come from a transplant donor.

The chain combines TRBV25-1 with TRBJ1-6, with D possibly being TRBD1 (6 bases). Trimming removed 6 bases at V and 3 bases at J, with 21 bases between. Germline assignment: CDR1 MGHDK and CDR2 SYGVNS. The CDR3 spans 18 residues. The CDR3 reads CASRDTRGGRVYNSPLHF. CDR3 coding DNA: TGTGCCAGCAGAGATACCCGTGGGGGCAGAGTCTATAATTCACCCCTCCACTTT.

This rearrangement joins TRBV7-8 to TRBJ1-5, with unresolved D. This CDR3 comprises 14 residues. V gave up 5 bases and J gave up 6 bases, with 14 bases separating them. Germline V gene sequence: CDR1 SGHVS, CDR2 FQNEAQ. DNA for the CDR3: TGTGCCAGCAGCCCCGACTCCTGGAGTCAGCCCCAGCATTTT. This gives the protein CASSPDSWSQPQHF.

V and J are TRBV5-1 and TRBJ2-7; weak D call: TRBD2 (5 bases). The V and J ends lost 4 bases and 2 bases respectively, with 13 bases between them. CDR3 length equals 14 residues. The germline gives CDR1 SGHRS, CDR2 YFSETQ. The CDR3 reads CASSIGGQTYEQYF. The CDR3 nucleotides are TGCGCCAGCAGCATAGGAGGCCAAACCTACGAGCAGTACTTC.

V is TRBV9 and J is TRBJ2-7, with 7 bases that match TRBD2. Germline CDR1 SGDLS, CDR2 YYNGEE. J was trimmed by 9 bases and V by 2 bases; bases with no gene match: 11. The CDR3 is 14 residues long. DNA for the CDR3: TGTGCCAGCAGCGTGACTAGCCGTCCTGAGGCGCAGTACTTC. As protein: CASSVTSRPEAQYF.

The chain combines TRBV20-1 with TRBJ1-5; D is possibly TRBD1 (6 bases). V lost 4 bases to trimming and J lost 2 bases, with 15 bases between them. CDR3 length: 15 residues. Germline V lookup: CDR1 DFQATT, CDR2 SNEGSKA (reference sequence). DNA for the CDR3: TGCAGTGCTACCCTGGACAGTATTGGCAATCAGCCCCAGCATTTT. Translating it yields CSATLDSIGNQPQHF.

The rearrangement links TRBV29-1 to TRBJ1-5; 8 nucleotides agree with TRBD1. The junction had 11 bases not matched to a gene; V was cut back by 7 bases and J by 6 bases. This CDR3 is built from 14 residues. CDR1 and CDR2 (germline): SQVTM, ANQGSEA. Written as DNA, the CDR3 is TGCAGCGCCGTTACAGGGGGTTCGGGTCAGCCCCAGCATTTT. It yields the protein CSAVTGGSGQPQHF.

This chain joins TRBV7-3 and TRBJ2-4; 8 nucleotides line up with TRBD2. CDR1 is SGHTA, CDR2 FQGTGA, per germline. Trimming removed 0 bases from V and 9 bases from J; junction bases left unmatched: 7. This CDR3 has 15 amino acids. For the CDR3, the DNA is TGTGCCAGCAGCTTAACTGCGGGGGGAGGTTCCATTCAGTACTTC. It specifies CASSLTAGGGSIQYF.

This chain connects TRBV19 to TRBJ1-2, with D uncertain. Germline CDR1 LNHDA, CDR2 SQIVND (reference sequence). V was clipped by 5 bases and J by 8 bases, with 15 bases between them. This CDR3 comprises 13 residues. The CDR3 nucleotides read TGTGCCAGTAGTTCCTCCCCCGGGTACGGCTACACCTTC. This sequence encodes CASSSSPGYGYTF.

The genes are TRBV5-5 and TRBJ2-5; D is unclear. This CDR3 has 14 amino acids. Germline V gene lookup returns CDR1 SGHKS and CDR2 YYEKEE (reference sequence). V lost 4 bases and J lost 4, with 14 bases in between. The CDR3 is CASSALGLGETQYF. For the CDR3, the DNA is TGTGCCAGCAGCGCCTTGGGGTTAGGAGAGACCCAGTACTTC.

The chain couples TRBV12-3 or TRBV12-4 to TRBJ1-6; D is undetermined. Trimming removed 5 bases from V and 8 bases from J, with 13 bases in between. CDR3 size: 14 residues. Here the CDR3 DNA reads TGTGCCAGCAGTCCCTCCTACTTGGATTCACCCCTCCACTTT. It specifies CASSPSYLDSPLHF.

The chain uses TRBV13 and TRBJ2-1; TRBD2 might be the D (6 bases). This CDR3 region has 17 residues. Germline V CDR1 and CDR2: PRHDT, FYEKMQ (reference sequence). V lost 0 bases, J lost 0 bases, and 12 bases lay in between. CDR3 nucleotides: TGTGCCAGCAGCTTAGGCTTAGCGGATAGCTCCTACAATGAGCAGTTCTTC. Translation: CASSLGLADSSYNEQFF.

This clonotype was detected only a few times. This chain joins TRBV5-1 and TRBJ1-1, with D possibly matching TRBD1 (6 bases). This CDR3 is built from 14 residues. V was cut by 0 bases and J by 4 bases, with 10 bases left in between. Germline CDR1 reads SGHRS; CDR2 reads YFSETQ. The CDR3 nucleotides are TGCGCCAGCAGCTTGGTGGGGGCGAGCACTGAAGCTTTCTTT. Residues: CASSLVGASTEAFF. Looking up the rest from reference TRBV5-1 and TRBJ1-1 gives the full variable domain: KAGVTQTPRYLIKTRGQQVTLSCSPISGHRSVSWYQQTPGQGLQFLFEYFSETQRNKGNFPGRFSGRQFSNSRSEMNVSTLELGDSALYLCASSLVGASTEAFFGQGTRLTVV.

The J gene is TRBJ1-2, the V gene TRBV2; TRBD1 agrees at 9 bases. The germline gives CDR1 SNHLY, CDR2 FYNNEI. J lost 5 bases, V lost 5 bases, and 9 bases had no gene match. The CDR3 is made up of 15 amino acids. CDR3 DNA: TGTGCCAGCAGTCCACCGGGACAGGGTCATTATGGCTACACCTTC. Translated, it gives CASSPPGQGHYGYTF.

A few counts support this clonotype. The chain joins TRBV5-1 to TRBJ2-7; TRBD1 agrees at 12 bases. CDR3 length: 14 amino acids. Germline-derived CDR1 and CDR2 are SGHRS and YFSETQ. J lost 0 bases, V lost 5 bases, and 0 bases had no gene match. DNA of the CDR3: TGCGCCAGCAGGGGACAGGGGGCCTCCTACGAGCAGTACTTC. Its translation is CASRGQGASYEQYF. Based on the CDR3 plus reference TRBV5-1 and TRBJ2-7, the full variable domain is KAGVTQTPRYLIKTRGQQVTLSCSPISGHRSVSWYQQTPGQGLQFLFEYFSETQRNKGNFPGRFSGRQFSNSRSEMNVSTLELGDSALYLCASRGQGASYEQYFGPGTRLTVT.